This TCR beta chain was captured in a study of blood T cells in healthy people across ages. A sample-barcoded 5' primer and a J-beta primer mix were used in a second PCR of roughly 7 to 12 cycles. TCRdb reanalysed the 5' RACE reads using MiXCR and keeps one entry per CDR3 protein. The sample contains 1,300,000 or so distinct CDR3 sequences, around 59% of which appear only once. For this clonotype: No antigen is known for it.

Study results and caveats: Percentage of naive T cells showed a strong correlation with TCR beta diversity.

The sequenced sample was blood. This TCR was recovered from a man between 18 and 35 years old in good health.

CDR3 bases: TGCAGTGCTGGACAGGCGGGGCAGCCCCAGCATTTT. It translates to CSAGQAGQPQHF. V gene TRBV20-1 combines with J gene TRBJ1-5; the match to TRBD1 covers 7 bases. This CDR3 region has 12 residues. The V gene's germline CDR1 is DFQATT and CDR2 SNEGSKA (reference sequence). V was clipped by 5 bases and J by 7 bases; unmatched bases: 5.